A selection of T cell receptor beta chains follows, all from one sample in a study of STAT5B mutations in CD4+ large granular lymphocyte leukemia. Data came from immunoSEQ multiplex PCR; TCRdb stores just in-frame clones and leaves some out. Counted here are 30,000 to 40,000 clones, over 65% occurring once; the ten biggest clones make up about 3%. What was sequenced was CD4+ T cells from blood buffy coats. All receptors derive from a human donor in good health. Each CDR3 is given with its conserved first and last residue. D genes are given only for firm matches. Some rows have no size entry. The others give once, few or many, or a class for an expanded clone.

v_call	j_call	d_call	clone_size	cdr3_aa	cdr3_nt
TRBV9	TRBJ1-2	NA	NA	CASTVGEGFYGYTF	TGTGCCAGCACCGTAGGGGAAGGTTTCTATGGCTACACCTTC
TRBV5-1	TRBJ2-3	NA	NA	CASSSPGTRSGTQYF	TGCGCCAGCAGCTCACCCGGGACTCGCTCGGGTACGCAGTATTTT
TRBV30	TRBJ2-2	TRBD2	few	CAWSVSGVGELFF	TGTGCCTGGAGTGTTAGCGGGGTCGGGGAGCTGTTTTTT
TRBV6-6	TRBJ1-1	NA	NA	CASSYPATANTEAFF	TGTGCCAGCAGTTACCCGGCGACAGCTAACACTGAAGCTTTCTTT
TRBV5-1	TRBJ1-1	NA	NA	CASSLDGRAAFF	TGCGCCAGCAGCTTGGACGGTCGGGCGGCTTTCTTT
TRBV11-2	TRBJ2-7	NA	once	CASSLVFQGLYEQYF	TGTGCCAGCAGCTTAGTGTTCCAGGGGCTCTACGAGCAGTACTTC
TRBV5-1	TRBJ2-3	NA	few	CASSGDWGTDTQYF	TGCGCCAGCAGCGGGGACTGGGGCACAGATACGCAGTATTTT
TRBV2	TRBJ1-5	NA	NA	CASSVSRNQPQHF	TGTGCCAGCAGTGTGAGCAGGAATCAGCCCCAGCATTTT
TRBV11-2	TRBJ2-3	NA	NA	CASRRTEDTQYF	TGTGCCAGCAGGCGGACAGAAGATACGCAGTATTTT
TRBV18	TRBJ2-5	TRBD2	NA	CASSPLAGGGETQYF	TGTGCCAGCTCACCACTAGCGGGGGGAGGAGAGACCCAGTACTTC
TRBV7-2	TRBJ1-6	TRBD1	once	CASSPETGIRSPLHF	TGTGCCAGCAGCCCTGAGACAGGGATACGTTCACCCCTCCACTTT
TRBV2	TRBJ1-2	TRBD1	NA	CASSVGGGGYTF	TGTGCCAGCAGTGTAGGGGGCGGCGGCTACACCTTC
TRBV27	TRBJ2-3	TRBD2	few	CASNHRTSGGSDTQYF	TGTGCCAGCAATCACCGGACTAGCGGGGGGTCAGATACGCAGTATTTT
TRBV5-1	TRBJ2-3	TRBD2	NA	CASSSGTSGGTDTQYF	TGCGCCAGCAGCTCTGGGACTAGCGGGGGCACAGATACGCAGTATTTT
TRBV5-1	TRBJ2-5	NA	NA	CASSFLPGGGETQYF	TGCGCCAGCAGCTTTCTGCCAGGGGGAGGGGAGACCCAGTACTTC
TRBV7-8	TRBJ1-2	NA	NA	CASSSRPDYGYTF	TGTGCCAGCAGCTCCCGGCCGGACTATGGCTACACCTTC
TRBV11-2	TRBJ1-5	NA	NA	CASSQVRGQQPQHF	TGTGCCAGCAGCCAAGTGCGGGGGCAGCAGCCCCAGCATTTT
TRBV6-1	TRBJ2-3	NA	few	CASSETLTMTQYF	TGTGCCAGCAGTGAGACCCTGACCATGACGCAGTATTTT
TRBV18	TRBJ2-2	NA	NA	CASSPTRATNTGELFF	TGTGCCAGCTCACCAACTAGGGCGACGAACACCGGGGAGCTGTTTTTT
TRBV6-5	TRBJ1-3	NA	NA	CASSPDVWGNTIYF	TGTGCCAGCAGCCCGGATGTCTGGGGAAACACCATATATTTT
TRBV9	TRBJ2-7	TRBD1	NA	CASSVEGRTGTEQYF	TGTGCCAGCAGCGTAGAGGGGAGGACAGGGACCGAGCAGTACTTC
TRBV7-2	TRBJ1-5	NA	few	CASSLSLRQPQHF	TGTGCCAGCAGCTTAAGTTTGAGGCAGCCCCAGCATTTT
TRBV6-1	TRBJ2-7	TRBD1	NA	CASSDTGGPYEQYF	TGTGCCAGCAGTGATACAGGGGGCCCCTACGAGCAGTACTTC
TRBV12-5	TRBJ2-2	NA	NA	CASGTIPGELFF	TGTGCTAGTGGGACGATCCCCGGGGAGCTGTTTTTT
TRBV5-6	TRBJ2-3	NA	NA	CASSNPTTPITDTQYF	TGTGCCAGCAGTAATCCGACTACTCCAATTACAGATACGCAGTATTTT
TRBV9	TRBJ1-1	TRBD1	NA	CASSLQGESRAFF	TGTGCCAGCAGCTTACAGGGGGAGAGTCGAGCTTTCTTT
TRBV18	TRBJ2-5	NA	NA	CASSPRLQAAQETQYF	TGTGCCAGCTCACCAAGGCTACAAGCGGCCCAAGAGACCCAGTACTTC
TRBV9	TRBJ2-3	NA	few	CASSVAIRDTQYF	TGTGCCAGCAGCGTAGCTATCAGGGATACGCAGTATTTT
TRBV20-1	TRBJ1-1	NA	once	CSASGVSEAFF	TGCAGTGCTAGCGGGGTTTCCGAAGCTTTCTTT
TRBV18	TRBJ2-7	NA	few	CASSPGPGSLYEQYF	TGTGCCAGCTCACCAGGGCCCGGAAGCCTGTACGAGCAGTACTTC
TRBV18	TRBJ1-1	NA	NA	CASSREGSTTEAFF	TGTGCCAGCTCACGGGAGGGGTCGACCACTGAAGCTTTCTTT